This is a list of T cell receptor beta chains from one sample in a study of CD8+CD57+ T cells in acquired aplastic anemia. A single record per CDR3 protein comes from TCRdb applying MiXCR to the reads. The table lists hundreds of thousands of distinct CDR3 sequences, more than 25% of them singletons. Material for sequencing was sorted CD4+, CD8+, or CD8+CD57+ T cells (not recorded which) from PBMCs. The receptors originated from a human donor with aplastic anemia. CDR3s include the opening cysteine and the closing phenylalanine or tryptophan. Each record gives: clone size, D gene, V gene, J gene, CDR3 DNA, CDR3 protein. The D gene is left open where the match is weak. Rows may omit the clone size; those that give it use once, few, many or a size class.

many,NA,TRBV29-1,TRBJ1-4,TGCAGCGTACAGGGTAGCGGTAATGAAAAACTGTTTTTT,CSVQGSGNEKLFF
many,TRBD1,TRBV15,TRBJ1-5,TGTGCCACCAGCAGCCTCGGGACAGGTCGGAATCAGCCCCAGCATTTT,CATSSLGTGRNQPQHF
NA,NA,TRBV2,TRBJ2-3,TGTGCCAGCAGTTTATCTGCGGTGAGCACAGATACGCAGTATTTT,CASSLSAVSTDTQYF
NA,NA,TRBV27,TRBJ1-2,TGTGCCAGCAGTTCAATATCGTGGGGAAAGGACTATGGCTACACCTTC,CASSSISWGKDYGYTF
NA,NA,TRBV3-1,TRBJ1-2,TGTGCCAGCTCAACAGGGAATGGGAACTATGGCTACACCTTC,CASSTGNGNYGYTF
few,NA,TRBV5-1,TRBJ1-1,TGCGCCAGCAGCTTGACACAGGGGAACACTGAAGCTTTCTTT,CASSLTQGNTEAFF
many,NA,TRBV10-3,TRBJ1-5,TGTGCCATCACCCAGGGGCCGGATCAGCCCCAGCATTTT,CAITQGPDQPQHF
many,NA,TRBV7-8,TRBJ1-1,TGTGCCAGCAGCTTAAAGGAGGGGACTGAAGCTTTCTTT,CASSLKEGTEAFF
many,NA,TRBV10-1,TRBJ2-3,TGCGCCAGCAGCGGGAGTGCCACAGATACGCAGTATTTT,CASSGSATDTQYF
many,NA,TRBV15,TRBJ1-6,TGTGCCACCAAAGCGCACGTCGAGCCGAGTTCACCCCTCCACTTT,CATKAHVEPSSPLHF
few,TRBD1,TRBV25-1,TRBJ2-7,TGTGCCAGCAGTGAAGACAGGGGGCCAAAGCAGTACTTC,CASSEDRGPKQYF